This T cell receptor (beta chain) was identified in a study of T cells in Graves' hyperthyroidism and ophthalmopathy. Study as a whole: It was at initial diagnosis, before any treatment, that peripheral blood was collected.

In this sample, this clonotype turned up a few times. The antigen is unknown. The CDR3 sequence is 14 residues long. Germline V gives CDR1 SNHLY, CDR2 FYNNEI. V gave up 4 bases and J gave up 0 bases, with 6 bases separating them. Amplified TCR beta CDR3 regions came from RNA transcripts. Initially, a first-round RT-PCR of the TCR CDR3 employed the HTBI primer set. MiXCR, run by TCRdb on the multiplex PCR reads, gives a single entry per CDR3 protein. The data show approximately 520,000 distinct CDR3 sequences, about 20% seen once. Findings and limits, study-wide: In the analysis, a 13 V-J model separated ophthalmopathy from stable hyperthyroidism. Most clonotypes expanded in thyroid above 0.001 were likewise present in blood.

This sample holds PBMCs from approximately 9 ml fresh peripheral blood. The rearrangement links TRBV2 to TRBJ2-2, with D uncertain. The sequencing input was blood. The sequence was collected from a man aged 18 to 35 with Graves' hyperthyroidism. CDR3 DNA sequence: TGTGCCAGCAGTGGAGACGCGAACACCGGGGAGCTGTTTTTT. This codes for CASSGDANTGELFF.